These 11 T cell receptor beta chains came from one sample sequenced in a study of T-cell memory formation after mild COVID-19. TCRdb re-analysed the 5' RACE reads in MiXCR, keeping a single row per CDR3 protein. The table records roughly 49,000 distinct CDR3 sequences, 25% to 30% of them present only once. The specimen sequenced was PBMCs or a T cell subset sorted from them (not recorded which). These receptors were collected from a man in his late teens or twenties who had mild COVID-19 (a few samples of this study predate the infection). Cell type and time point are not known.

This rearrangement joins TRBV29-1 to TRBJ1-1; D unresolved. Germline CDR1 is SQVTM and CDR2 is ANQGSEA. V shed 7 bases and J shed 3 bases, with 12 bases lying between them. The CDR3 extends over 12 amino acids. The CDR3 nucleotides are TGCAGCGCTGATATTGTGGACACTGAAGCTTTCTTT. Translated, it gives CSADIVDTEAFF.

This clonotype has a handful of counts. The chain joins TRBV12-5 to TRBJ2-1, with D unclear. The CDR3 is made up of 12 amino acids. Trimming shortened V by 6 bases and J by 5 bases, and 8 bases separated the two germline ends. Germline V gives CDR1 LGHNT, CDR2 FRNRAP. The CDR3 sequence is CASGQHNNEQFF. The CDR3, as DNA: TGTGCTAGTGGCCAACACAACAATGAGCAGTTCTTC. The whole variable domain, filled in from reference TRBV12-5 and TRBJ2-1, reads DARVTQTPRHKVTEMGQEVTMRCQPILGHNTVFWYRQTMMQGLELLAYFRNRAPLDDSGMPKDRFSAEMPDATLATLKIQPSEPRDSAVYFCASGQHNNEQFFGPGTRLTVL.

This clonotype came up many times. J is TRBJ1-2 and V is TRBV4-1; tentatively, D is TRBD1 (5 bases). Germline values: CDR1 MGHRA, CDR2 YSYEKL. V lost 3 bases, J lost 2 bases, and 13 bases lay in between. The CDR3 has 15 amino acids. The CDR3 sequence: CASSQTTETNYGYTF. The CDR3 nucleotides read TGCGCCAGCAGCCAGACGACAGAGACCAACTATGGCTACACCTTC.

The chain links TRBV12-3 or TRBV12-4 to TRBJ2-4; D is ambiguous. V was clipped by 3 bases and J by 4 bases, with 10 bases between them. The CDR3 spans 14 residues. CDR3 in amino acids: CASSFYNGKNIQYF. The CDR3 DNA reads TGTGCCAGCAGTTTTTATAACGGGAAAAACATTCAGTACTTC.

The table lists this clonotype with a few counts. The chain carries TRBV6-4 and TRBJ2-3; 12 positions match TRBD2. Germline loops: CDR1 MRHNA, CDR2 SNTAGT. The J segment lost 5 bases and the V segment lost 4 bases, leaving 4 bases of the junction unmatched. The CDR3 has 15 amino acids. Written as DNA, the CDR3 is TGTGCCAGCAGTGTACTAGCGGGGGGTGGAGATACGCAGTATTTT. It is translated as CASSVLAGGGDTQYF.

This clonotype was detected a few times. The J gene is TRBJ1-5, the V gene TRBV4-1; possible D gene TRBD1, 6 bases. This CDR3 comprises 15 residues. Between the trimmed V and J ends, which lost 4 bases and 3 bases, there was a span of 13 bases. CDR1 and CDR2 from the germline V gene are MGHRA and YSYEKL. The DNA of the CDR3 is TGCGCCAGCAGCCGTACTTCAGGGGACAATCAGCCCCAGCATTTT. This gives the protein CASSRTSGDNQPQHF.

The chain carries TRBV28 and TRBJ2-7; D uncertain. Germline CDR1 MDHEN, CDR2 SYDVKM. The CDR3 contains 14 residues. With 6 bases removed from V and 3 bases from J, the gap between germline ends came to 15 bases. The chain's CDR3 is CASSEMGKGYEQYF. The CDR3 DNA follows: TGTGCCAGCAGCGAAATGGGTAAGGGCTACGAGCAGTACTTC. The variable domain in full, with the rest retrieved from reference TRBV28 and TRBJ2-7, is DVKVTQSSRYLVKRTGEKVFLECVQDMDHENMFWYRQDPGLGLRLIYFSYDVKMKEKGDIPEGYSVSREKKERFSLILESASTNQTSMYLCASSEMGKGYEQYFGPGTRLTVT.

This clonotype was observed a few times. The chain employs TRBV4-3 and TRBJ2-5; D might be TRBD1 (5 bases). With 1 base removed from V and 3 bases from J, the gap between germline ends came to 9 bases. The CDR3 runs to 14 residues. Germline CDR1 reads LGHNA; CDR2 reads YSLEER. The chain's CDR3 is CASSQAAGKETQYF. As DNA, the CDR3 is TGCGCCAGCAGCCAAGCGGCAGGGAAAGAGACCCAGTACTTC.

This chain uses TRBV4-1 with TRBJ2-1; D possibly matches TRBD1 or TRBD2 (5 bases each). Germline V CDR1 and CDR2: MGHRA, YSYEKL. The CDR3 contains 15 residues. Deletions cut 2 bases from V and 7 bases from J, with 15 bases between. DNA for the CDR3: TGCGCCAGCAGCCAACCTGGGGCTGAGGGGAATGAGCAGTTCTTC. Amino acid sequence: CASSQPGAEGNEQFF.

The V gene is TRBV6-2 or TRBV6-3, the J gene TRBJ2-7; 11 nucleotides agree with TRBD2. The V gene's germline CDR1 is MNHEY and CDR2 SVGEGT. The CDR3 runs 17 residues. V shed 0 bases, J shed 10 bases, and the junction held 14 bases outside the gene matches. The CDR3 region is CASSYSILAGDGLKQYV. The CDR3 DNA is TGTGCCAGCAGTTACTCGATACTAGCGGGGGATGGTCTGAAACAGTACGTC.

This rearrangement joins TRBV6-5 to TRBJ1-1, with D perhaps TRBD1 (5 bases). V was trimmed by 2 bases and J by 1 base, leaving 8 bases between them. Germline lookup yields CDR1 MNHEY and CDR2 SVGAGI. This CDR3 has 14 amino acids. CDR3 loop: CASSYRGSNTEAFF. As DNA, the CDR3 is TGTGCCAGCAGTTACCGGGGGTCGAACACTGAAGCTTTCTTT.